One and the same sample provided the 28 T cell receptor beta chains below, sequenced in a study of molecular identifiers for immune sequencing clone quantification. TCRdb processed the PCR reads anew with MiXCR; each CDR3 protein has one entry. The table records 60,000 to 70,000 distinct CDR3 sequences, 15% to 20% of them present only once. The material sequenced was naive CD8+ T cells from blood, with Jurkat cell RNA spiked in. The subset is: FACS-sorted CD8+CD4-CCR7+CD45RA+ naive T cells. These receptors all stem from a human donor in good health. Some libraries in this study had Jurkat cell RNA spiked in.

This clonotype was seen many times. CDR3 nucleotide sequence: TGTGCCAGCAGCCCGCGGACAGGGGGCGGCTATGGCTACACCTTC. Encoded protein: CASSPRTGGGYGYTF. The chain is built from TRBV7-2 and TRBJ1-2, with TRBD1 matching 11 bases. The V gene end was trimmed by 5 bases and the J gene end by 4 bases; junction bases not matched to a gene: 6. Germline V gene data show CDR1 as SGHTA and CDR2 as FQGNSA. The CDR3 runs to 15 residues.

This clonotype was recorded at least ten times. The chain has TRBV19 and TRBJ2-7, with 8 nucleotides matching TRBD1. Germline assignment: CDR1 LNHDA and CDR2 SQIVND (reference sequence). This CDR3 has 15 residues. Germline trimming cut 4 bases from V and 3 bases from J; bases unmatched to any gene: 8. In DNA, the CDR3 is TGTGCCAGTAGTACTCGGGACAGGTTAGTCTACGAGCAGTACTTC. It is translated as CASSTRDRLVYEQYF.

This clonotype was seen only a few times. This chain connects TRBV28 to TRBJ1-6; 7 bases fit TRBD1. Germline CDR1 reads MDHEN; CDR2 reads SYDVKM. The CDR3 is made up of 15 amino acids. V was clipped by 6 bases and J by 6 bases; unmatched bases: 8. CDR3 DNA sequence: TGTGCCAGCAGGGTTTGGGACAGCGGTAATTCACCCCTCCACTTT. Protein: CASRVWDSGNSPLHF.

This clonotype was picked up many times. The gene calls are TRBV20-1 and TRBJ2-3, with D perhaps TRBD1 (6 bases). Trimming removed 0 bases at V and 3 bases at J, with 10 bases between. The germline gives CDR1 DFQATT, CDR2 SNEGSKA (reference sequence). This CDR3 has 14 residues. The CDR3 DNA reads TGCAGTGCTAGAGATCGGCAGGGGACAGATACGCAGTATTTT. Its protein is CSARDRQGTDTQYF.

The chain employs TRBV15 and TRBJ2-1; 7 nucleotides match TRBD2. Trimming took 6 bases from V and 2 from J; bases not matched to a gene: 7. This CDR3 is 15 amino acids long. Germline V CDR1 and CDR2: LNHNV, YYDKDF (reference sequence). CDR3 in DNA: TGTGCCACCAGTCCTGACGCGGGAGCCTACAATGAGCAGTTCTTC. It encodes CATSPDAGAYNEQFF.

Comments on this clonotype: This is likely a read error, given that the CDR3 carries no conserved phenylalanine or tryptophan at its end. This rearrangement joins TRBV27 to TRBJ2-3; D unclear. Germline CDR1 and CDR2: MNHEY and SMNVEV (reference sequence). V lost 2 bases and J lost 0, with 9 bases in between. This CDR3 is 15 amino acids long. The CDR3 here is CASSLGASSTDTQYS. CDR3 bases: TGTGCCAGCAGTTTAGGTGCCAGTAGCACAGATACGCAGTATTCT.

This clonotype was counted at least ten times. The rearrangement links TRBV10-3 to TRBJ2-7; 10 bases match TRBD2. CDR1 and CDR2 from the germline V gene are ENHRY and SYGVKD. CDR3 length: 13 amino acids. Germline trimming cut 6 bases from V and 2 bases from J; bases unmatched to any gene: 1. The CDR3 here is CAIRSGRAYEQYF. In DNA, the CDR3 is TGTGCCATCAGAAGCGGGAGGGCCTACGAGCAGTACTTC.

This clonotype was detected many times. The chain recombines TRBV2 with TRBJ2-7, with 13 positions matching TRBD2. This CDR3 has 14 amino acids. With V trimmed by 4 bases and J by 6 bases, 3 bases remained unmatched. Germline V lookup: CDR1 SNHLY, CDR2 FYNNEI. This CDR3 is CASSGTSGSGEQYF. CDR3 DNA: TGTGCCAGCAGTGGGACTAGCGGGAGCGGCGAGCAGTACTTC.

This clonotype was counted at least ten times. CDR3 residues: CSVGLLGNEQFF. For the CDR3, the DNA is TGCAGCGTTGGTCTGTTAGGTAATGAGCAGTTCTTC. V gene TRBV29-1 combines with J gene TRBJ2-1; no firm D call. With 4 bases removed from V and 7 bases from J, the gap between germline ends came to 11 bases. The germline CDR1 and CDR2 sequences are SQVTM and ANQGSEA. The length of the CDR3 is 12 residues.

Turning to this clonotype: A much larger clone lies a single base off, so this may be a read error. The chain carries TRBV7-6 and TRBJ2-7; 12 positions match TRBD1. V was clipped by 1 base and J by 8 bases; unmatched bases: 12. The CDR3 extends over 17 amino acids. Germline loops: CDR1 SGHVS, CDR2 FNYEAQ. The CDR3 nucleotides read TGTGCCAGCAGCTTAGATCCGGGGGGACAGGGGGCGTATAAGCAGTACTTC. Translating it yields CASSLDPGGQGAYKQYF.

This clonotype was picked up many times. The chain couples TRBV24-1 to TRBJ1-2; 8 nucleotides align to TRBD1. V trimming: 4 bases; J trimming: 3 bases; junction bases outside the gene matches: 3. Per the germline V gene, CDR1 is KGHDR and CDR2 is SFDVKD. This CDR3 is 14 amino acids long. The CDR3 spells CATSDQGADYGYTF. CDR3 coding DNA: TGTGCCACCAGTGACCAGGGGGCCGACTATGGCTACACCTTC.

This clonotype was observed many times. The CDR3 nucleotides read TGCAGCGTTTGGCGGGAGACCGGGGAGCTGTTTTTT. It translates to CSVWRETGELFF. The chain couples TRBV29-1 to TRBJ2-2; 7 bases match TRBD2. V lost 5 bases, J lost 5 bases, and 2 bases stayed unmatched. The CDR3 runs to 12 residues. Germline V gene sequence: CDR1 SQVTM, CDR2 ANQGSEA.

There are many counts of this clonotype. The V call is TRBV6-5, the J call TRBJ2-7, with 10 bases fitting TRBD1. In germline, CDR1 is MNHEY, CDR2 SVGAGI. CDR3 size: 15 residues. With 2 bases clipped from V and 2 bases from J, the junction kept 3 bases outside the gene matches. For the CDR3, the DNA is TGTGCCAGCAGTTACGGGACAGGGGCGACCTACGAGCAGTACTTC. The encoded protein is CASSYGTGATYEQYF.

This clonotype was observed at least ten times. The chain is built from TRBV29-1 and TRBJ2-7; D is uncertain. CDR3 length: 13 residues. V lost 2 bases, J lost 4 bases, and 12 bases lay in between. Germline V gene sequence: CDR1 SQVTM, CDR2 ANQGSEA. The CDR3 bases are TGCAGCGTTGAATCCGCCGCCGGGTACGAGCAGTACTTC. It translates to CSVESAAGYEQYF.

Turning to this clonotype: A much bigger clone sits one base away, suggesting this may be a read error. V and J are TRBV10-3 and TRBJ2-7, with a possible D match to TRBD2 (6 bases). With 0 bases removed from V and 2 bases from J, the gap between germline ends came to 17 bases. Germline CDR1 and CDR2: ENHRY and SYGVKD. This CDR3 has 17 residues. This CDR3 is CAISESDVVGRTYEQYF. The DNA of the CDR3 is TGTGCCATCAGTGAGTCTGACGTGGTCGGGAGAACCTACGAGCAGTACTTC.

This clonotype was observed many times. V usage is TRBV7-6 and J usage is TRBJ2-2, with a tentative D call TRBD2 (6 bases). The CDR3 is 16 amino acids. Trimming stripped 4 bases from V and 1 base from J, with 13 bases between. In germline, CDR1 is SGHVS, CDR2 FNYEAQ. The CDR3: CASSYGTGRNTGELFF. The DNA for the CDR3 is TGTGCCAGCAGCTACGGGACTGGGAGGAACACCGGGGAGCTGTTTTTT.

In this sample, this clonotype turned up many times. This chain links TRBV12-3 or TRBV12-4 with TRBJ2-4, with a weak D call TRBD2 (5 bases). V lost 3 bases and J lost 6, with 9 bases in between. The CDR3 is 13 residues long. CDR3 in DNA: TGTGCCAGCAGTTTGGAGGAAGCAAACATTCAGTACTTC. Amino acid sequence: CASSLEEANIQYF.

This clonotype was recorded many times. The rearrangement uses TRBV18 and TRBJ2-1; no clear D. V dropped 0 bases and J dropped 8 bases, with 8 bases sitting between them. CDR3 length equals 13 residues. The germline CDR1 and CDR2 sequences are KGHSH and LQKENI. The CDR3 nucleotides read TGTGCCAGCTCACCACCGTTGGGGTATGAGCAGTTCTTC. Amino acids: CASSPPLGYEQFF.

This clonotype was recorded at least ten times. V usage is TRBV6-5 and J usage is TRBJ1-4, with 7 bases matching TRBD1. The junction had 5 bases not matched to a gene; V was cut back by 6 bases and J by 4 bases. The CDR3 has 14 amino acids. Germline V CDR1 and CDR2: MNHEY, SVGAGI. CDR3: CASSQTGNNEKLFF. The CDR3 DNA follows: TGTGCCAGCAGCCAGACAGGGAATAATGAAAAACTGTTTTTT.

This clonotype was detected many times. J is TRBJ2-3 and V is TRBV7-6, with 10 bases matching TRBD2. The length of the CDR3 is 18 residues. Germline values: CDR1 SGHVS, CDR2 FNYEAQ. The junction had 11 bases not matched to a gene; V was cut back by 5 bases and J by 0 bases. CDR3 nucleotide sequence: TGTGCCAGCAGCCTAGAACCGGGACTAGCGACTAGCACAGATACGCAGTATTTT. It specifies CASSLEPGLATSTDTQYF.

This clonotype was seen only a few times. The chain uses TRBV5-1 and TRBJ2-1; 9 bases fit TRBD2. CDR1 is SGHRS and CDR2 is YFSETQ in the germline V gene. With 4 bases clipped from V and 8 bases from J, the junction kept 16 bases outside the gene matches. The CDR3 sequence is 17 residues long. In DNA, the CDR3 is TGCGCCAGCAGCGACGGACTAGCGCACCCTCCTACACATGAGCAGTTCTTC. This translates into CASSDGLAHPPTHEQFF. The whole variable domain, remainder taken from reference TRBV5-1 and TRBJ2-1, is KAGVTQTPRYLIKTRGQQVTLSCSPISGHRSVSWYQQTPGQGLQFLFEYFSETQRNKGNFPGRFSGRQFSNSRSEMNVSTLELGDSALYLCASSDGLAHPPTHEQFFGPGTRLTVL.

The sample holds many counts of this clonotype. As DNA, the CDR3 is TGTGCCACCAGTGACGCCGATCCAGATACGCAGTATTTT. Residues: CATSDADPDTQYF. The chain employs TRBV24-1 and TRBJ2-3; D uncertain. This CDR3 comprises 13 residues. In germline, CDR1 is KGHDR, CDR2 SFDVKD. Between the trimmed V and J ends, which lost 4 bases and 4 bases, there was a span of 8 bases.

On this clonotype itself: A much larger clone differs from this one at a single base, so this may be a read error. The chain employs TRBV6-6 and TRBJ2-5, with TRBD1 matching over 9 bases. CDR1 and CDR2 (germline): MNHNY, SVGAGI (reference sequence). There are 15 residues in the CDR3. CDR3 sequence: CASSYGQGSQETQCF. The CDR3 bases are TGTGCCAGCAGTTACGGACAGGGGAGCCAAGAGACCCAGTGCTTC.

This clonotype was recorded many times. This chain uses TRBV11-2 with TRBJ1-3, with D possibly matching TRBD1 (5 bases). The CDR3 consists of 15 residues. The V end was cut by 2 bases, the J end by 4 bases, with 12 bases between. Per the germline V gene, CDR1 is SGHAT and CDR2 is FQNNGV. CDR3 loop: CASSLRGIGGNTIYF. For the CDR3, the DNA is TGTGCCAGCAGCTTACGGGGGATTGGAGGAAACACCATATATTTT.

The chain carries TRBV27 and TRBJ1-2; tentatively, D is TRBD1 (5 bases). The CDR3 loop spans 13 amino acids. Germline-derived CDR1 and CDR2 are MNHEY and SMNVEV (reference sequence). V shed 5 bases and J shed 7 bases, with 14 bases lying between them. CDR3 in amino acids: CASSGGVLSGYTF. The CDR3 nucleotides read TGTGCCAGCAGTGGAGGGGTCTTGAGTGGCTACACCTTC.

This clonotype was counted at least ten times. The rearrangement joins TRBV7-3 to TRBJ2-2; D is uncertain. The V end lost 8 bases, the J end lost 4 bases, and 17 bases lay between the germline ends. The length of the CDR3 is 15 residues. Germline assignment: CDR1 SGHTA and CDR2 FQGTGA. CDR3 amino acids: CASFKVVVCTGELFF. CDR3 nucleotides: TGTGCCAGCTTTAAGGTTGTTGTCTGCACCGGGGAGCTGTTTTTT.

This clonotype was detected a few times. The chain combines TRBV5-6 with TRBJ2-7; D might be TRBD1 or TRBD2, each matching 5 bases. The V end lost 5 bases, the J end lost 4 bases, and 16 bases lay between the germline ends. CDR1 is SGHDT, CDR2 YYEEEE, per germline. CDR3 length equals 14 residues. CDR3 DNA sequence: TGTGCCAGCAGACCGGGACCCCAAGGGTACGAGCAGTACTTC. It is translated as CASRPGPQGYEQYF.

The chain employs TRBV5-4 and TRBJ2-3; no clear D gene. The CDR3 extends over 12 amino acids. Trimming took off 4 bases at V and 4 bases at J, with 7 bases between the two ends. In germline, CDR1 is SGHNT, CDR2 YYREEE (reference sequence). Here the CDR3 DNA reads TGTGCCAGCAGCCCGGGCCCAGATACGCAGTATTTT. Protein sequence: CASSPGPDTQYF.